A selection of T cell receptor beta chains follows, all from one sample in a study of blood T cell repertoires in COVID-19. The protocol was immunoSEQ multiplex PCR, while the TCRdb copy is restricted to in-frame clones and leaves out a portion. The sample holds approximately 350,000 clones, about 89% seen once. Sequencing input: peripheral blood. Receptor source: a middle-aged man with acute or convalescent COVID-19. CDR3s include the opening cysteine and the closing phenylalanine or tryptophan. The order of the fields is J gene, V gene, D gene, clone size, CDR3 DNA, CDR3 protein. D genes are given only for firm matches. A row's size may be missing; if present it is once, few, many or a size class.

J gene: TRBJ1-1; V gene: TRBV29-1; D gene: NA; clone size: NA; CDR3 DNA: TGCAGCGTTCAACGAACTAGACCGAACACTGAAGCTTTCTTT; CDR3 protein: CSVQRTRPNTEAFF
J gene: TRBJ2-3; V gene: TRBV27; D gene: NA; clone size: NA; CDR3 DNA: TGTGCCAGCAGTTTCAACAGGGATGGGACAGATACGCAGTATTTT; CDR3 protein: CASSFNRDGTDTQYF
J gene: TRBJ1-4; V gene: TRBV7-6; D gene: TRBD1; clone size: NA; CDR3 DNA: TGTGCCAGCAGCTTACCGCCGGGGGCCGTGGACAGGGGGGAAAAACTGTTTTTT; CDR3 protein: CASSLPPGAVDRGEKLFF
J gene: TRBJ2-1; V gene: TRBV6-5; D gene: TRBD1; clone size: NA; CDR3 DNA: TGTGCCAGCAGTCCCACGAGGGACAGAGAGCAGTTCTTC; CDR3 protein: CASSPTRDREQFF
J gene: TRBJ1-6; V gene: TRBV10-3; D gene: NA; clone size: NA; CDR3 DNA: TGTGCCATCAGTGAGTCGGGGTCAGGGAATTCACCCCTCCACTTT; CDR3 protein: CAISESGSGNSPLHF
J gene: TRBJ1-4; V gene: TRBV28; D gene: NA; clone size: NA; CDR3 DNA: TGTGCCAGCCAGTGGGCGCAAACTAATGAAAAACTGTTTTTT; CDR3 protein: CASQWAQTNEKLFF
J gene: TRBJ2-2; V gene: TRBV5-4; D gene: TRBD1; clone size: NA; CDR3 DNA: TGTGCCAGCAGACATCTAGGGGGCGGTTTAACCGGGGAGCTGTTTTTT; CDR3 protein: CASRHLGGGLTGELFF
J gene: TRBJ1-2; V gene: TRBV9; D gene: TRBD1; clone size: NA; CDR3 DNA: TGTGCCAGCAGCGTAGAGGGCAGGGGGCACTATGGCTACACCTTC; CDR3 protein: CASSVEGRGHYGYTF
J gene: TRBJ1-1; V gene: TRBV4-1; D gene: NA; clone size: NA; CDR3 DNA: TGCGCCAGCAGCCACAAGCAGGTAGGCACTGAAGCTTTCTTT; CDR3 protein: CASSHKQVGTEAFF
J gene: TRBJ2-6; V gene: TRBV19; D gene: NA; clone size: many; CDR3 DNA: TGTGCCATCGGGACTTATTTCACTCACTCTGGGGCCAACGTCCTGACTTTC; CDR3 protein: CAIGTYFTHSGANVLTF
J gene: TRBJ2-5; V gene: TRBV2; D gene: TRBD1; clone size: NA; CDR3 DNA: TGTGCCAGCAGTGAGCTAGGCAGGGGGGAGACCCAGTACTTC; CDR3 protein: CASSELGRGETQYF
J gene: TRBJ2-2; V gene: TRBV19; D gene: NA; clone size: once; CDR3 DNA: TGTGCCAGTAGTATGGGGACTGGGCGAATCACCGGGGAGCTGTTTTTT; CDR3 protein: CASSMGTGRITGELFF